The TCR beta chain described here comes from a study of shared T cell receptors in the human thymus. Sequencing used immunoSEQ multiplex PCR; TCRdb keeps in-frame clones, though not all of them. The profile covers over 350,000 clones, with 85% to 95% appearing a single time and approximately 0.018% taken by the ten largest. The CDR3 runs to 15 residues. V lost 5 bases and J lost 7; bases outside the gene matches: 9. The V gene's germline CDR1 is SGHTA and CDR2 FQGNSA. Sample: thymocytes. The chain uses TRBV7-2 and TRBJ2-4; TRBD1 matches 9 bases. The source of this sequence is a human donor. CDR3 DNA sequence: TGTGCCAGCAGCCAAGACAGGGGGTCTTTGAACATTCAGTACTTC. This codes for CASSQDRGSLNIQYF.